The 6 T cell receptor beta chains below come from one sample, sequenced in a study of spatial heterogeneity in lung cancer. Time point given: sample taken at primary tumor resection. Whole RNA, isolated from tumor, nontumor lung or frozen PBMC, was sequenced without prior sorting. TCRdb reprocessed the 5' RACE reads with MiXCR, giving one entry per CDR3 protein. The table shows around 40,000 distinct CDR3 sequences, with 4% to 6% occurring only once. The specimen was PBMCs, collected at surgery. The receptors shown here come from a female donor with early-stage non-small cell lung cancer.

This clonotype was found a few times. The rearrangement uses TRBV18 and TRBJ2-7, with D possibly being TRBD1 or TRBD2 (5 bases each). Trimming cost V 1 base and J 5 bases, with 6 bases left between them. The CDR3 runs to 12 residues. CDR1 KGHSH and CDR2 LQKENI come from the germline V gene. The CDR3 DNA follows: TGTGCCAGCTCACCACTGGGGGACGAGCAGTACTTC. The encoded protein is CASSPLGDEQYF.

The chain joins TRBV5-4 to TRBJ2-3; 9 bases are shared with TRBD1. The CDR3 is 15 amino acids. Germline assignment: CDR1 SGHNT and CDR2 YYREEE (reference sequence). Trimming cost V 0 bases and J 6 bases; bases outside gene matches: 5. In nucleotides, the CDR3 is TGTGCCAGCAGCTTGGACGGACAGGGGAGGGATACGCAGTATTTT. It yields the protein CASSLDGQGRDTQYF.

In its sample, this clonotype was seen many times. The rearrangement joins TRBV6-6 to TRBJ2-7; D assignment may be TRBD1 or TRBD2 (5 bases each). The CDR3 has 14 residues. Germline assignment: CDR1 MNHNY and CDR2 SVGAGI (reference sequence). The V gene lost 5 bases and the J gene lost 5 bases, with 16 bases spanning the gap. The CDR3 spells CASSTGPRSDEQYF. CDR3 DNA: TGTGCCAGCAGTACGGGACCAAGGTCAGACGAGCAGTACTTC.

This clonotype has at least ten counts. In nucleotides, the CDR3 is TGTGCCAGCAGACCCTCCCGGACTTCCTTCAACTATGGCTACACCTTC. It translates to CASRPSRTSFNYGYTF. The chain is built from TRBV12-3 or TRBV12-4 and TRBJ1-2, with D unclear. The CDR3 is 16 amino acids. Trimming stripped 6 bases from V and 2 bases from J, with 19 bases between.

This clonotype was seen only a few times. This chain links TRBV30 with TRBJ2-6, with D possibly matching TRBD2 (5 bases). CDR3 length: 13 residues. Trimming removed 5 bases at V and 7 bases at J, with 12 bases between. CDR1 and CDR2 from the germline V gene are GTSNPN and SVGIG (reference sequence). In nucleotides, the CDR3 is TGTGCCTGGCTGAGGGTTGGAGCCAACGTCCTGACTTTC. It translates to CAWLRVGANVLTF.

This clonotype occurred many times. This chain joins TRBV7-2 and TRBJ2-7, with unresolved D. This CDR3 is 13 amino acids long. Germline values: CDR1 SGHTA, CDR2 FQGNSA. V was shortened by 4 bases and J by 5 bases, with 12 bases between the two germline ends. CDR3 amino acids: CASSWAVRDEQYF. The CDR3 nucleotides read TGTGCCAGCAGCTGGGCGGTAAGGGACGAGCAGTACTTC.